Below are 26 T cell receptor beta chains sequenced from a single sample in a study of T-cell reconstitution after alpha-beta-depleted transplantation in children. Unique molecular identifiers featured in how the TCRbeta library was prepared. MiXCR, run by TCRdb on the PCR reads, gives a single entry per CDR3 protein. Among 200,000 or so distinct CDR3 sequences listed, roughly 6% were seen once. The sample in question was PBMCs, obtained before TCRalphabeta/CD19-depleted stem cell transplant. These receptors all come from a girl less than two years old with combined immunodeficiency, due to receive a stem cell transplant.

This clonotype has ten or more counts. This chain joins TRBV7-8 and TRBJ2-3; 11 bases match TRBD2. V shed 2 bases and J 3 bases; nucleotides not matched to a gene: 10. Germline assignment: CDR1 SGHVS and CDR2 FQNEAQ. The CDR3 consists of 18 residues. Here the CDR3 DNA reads TGTGCCAGCAGCTTACTGGTCGTAGCGGGAGGGACAACAGATACGCAGTATTTT. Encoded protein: CASSLLVVAGGTTDTQYF.

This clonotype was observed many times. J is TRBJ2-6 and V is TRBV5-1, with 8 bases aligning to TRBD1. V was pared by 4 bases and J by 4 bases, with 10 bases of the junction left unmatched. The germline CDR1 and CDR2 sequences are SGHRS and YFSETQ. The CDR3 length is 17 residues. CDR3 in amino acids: CASSRQTGAPGANVLTF. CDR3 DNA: TGCGCCAGCAGCCGACAGACAGGGGCGCCCGGGGCCAACGTCCTGACTTTC.

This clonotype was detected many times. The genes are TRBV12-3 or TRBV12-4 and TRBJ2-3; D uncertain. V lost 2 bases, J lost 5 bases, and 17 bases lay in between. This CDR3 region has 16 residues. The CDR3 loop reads CASSLFYLIREDTQYF. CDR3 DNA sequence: TGTGCCAGCAGTTTATTTTATTTGATTAGGGAAGATACGCAGTATTTT.

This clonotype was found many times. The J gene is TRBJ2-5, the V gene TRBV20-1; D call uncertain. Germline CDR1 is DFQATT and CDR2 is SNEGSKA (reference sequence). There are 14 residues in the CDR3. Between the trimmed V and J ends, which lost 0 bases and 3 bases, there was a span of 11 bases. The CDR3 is CSARDLYREETQYF. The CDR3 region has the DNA TGCAGTGCTAGAGATCTCTACAGAGAAGAGACCCAGTACTTC.

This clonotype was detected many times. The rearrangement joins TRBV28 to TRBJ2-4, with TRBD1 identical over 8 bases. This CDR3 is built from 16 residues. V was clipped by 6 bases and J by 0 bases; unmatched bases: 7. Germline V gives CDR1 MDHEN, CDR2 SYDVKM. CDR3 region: CASRDRGGLAKNIQYF. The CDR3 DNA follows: TGTGCCAGCAGAGACAGGGGCGGTTTAGCCAAAAACATTCAGTACTTC.

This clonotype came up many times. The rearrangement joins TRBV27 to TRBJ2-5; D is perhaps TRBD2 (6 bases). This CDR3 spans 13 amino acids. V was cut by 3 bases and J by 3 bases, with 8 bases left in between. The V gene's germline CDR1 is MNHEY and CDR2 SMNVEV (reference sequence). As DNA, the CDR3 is TGTGCCAGCAGTTTTTGGGGGGAAGAGACCCAGTACTTC. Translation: CASSFWGEETQYF.

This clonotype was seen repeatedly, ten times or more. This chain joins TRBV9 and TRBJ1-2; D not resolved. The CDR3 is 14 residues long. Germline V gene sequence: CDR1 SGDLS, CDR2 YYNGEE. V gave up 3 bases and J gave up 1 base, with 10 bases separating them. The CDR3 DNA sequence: TGTGCCAGCAGCGGGTCTACCATTAACTATGGCTACACCTTC. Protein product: CASSGSTINYGYTF.

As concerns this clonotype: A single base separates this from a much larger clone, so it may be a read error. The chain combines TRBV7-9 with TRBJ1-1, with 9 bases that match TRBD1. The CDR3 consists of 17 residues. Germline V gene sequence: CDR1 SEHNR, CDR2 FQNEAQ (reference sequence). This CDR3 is CASSSMGQGEMNTEPFF. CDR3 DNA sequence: TGTGCCAGCAGCTCCATGGGACAGGGTGAAATGAACACTGAACCTTTCTTT.

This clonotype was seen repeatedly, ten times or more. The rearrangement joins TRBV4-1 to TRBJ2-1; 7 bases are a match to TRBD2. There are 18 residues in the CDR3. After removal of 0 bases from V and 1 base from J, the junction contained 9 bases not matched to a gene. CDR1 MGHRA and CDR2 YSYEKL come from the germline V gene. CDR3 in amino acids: CASSQELYGLGSYNEQFF. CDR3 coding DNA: TGCGCCAGCAGCCAAGAATTATACGGACTAGGGTCCTACAATGAGCAGTTCTTC.

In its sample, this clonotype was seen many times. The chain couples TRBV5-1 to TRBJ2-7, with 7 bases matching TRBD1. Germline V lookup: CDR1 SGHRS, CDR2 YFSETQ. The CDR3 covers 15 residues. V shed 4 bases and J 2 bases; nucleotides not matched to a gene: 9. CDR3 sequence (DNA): TGCGCCAGCAGCACCCCGGGACAGTCCACCTACGAGCAGTACTTC. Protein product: CASSTPGQSTYEQYF.

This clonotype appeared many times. In DNA, the CDR3 is TGTGCCAGCAGAACGACAGGGCTCAACACAGATACGCAGTATTTT. Translating gives CASRTTGLNTDTQYF. V is TRBV12-3 or TRBV12-4 and J is TRBJ2-3; 7 bases are a match to TRBD1. Trimming removed 6 bases from V and 2 bases from J; junction bases left unmatched: 8. This CDR3 has 15 residues.

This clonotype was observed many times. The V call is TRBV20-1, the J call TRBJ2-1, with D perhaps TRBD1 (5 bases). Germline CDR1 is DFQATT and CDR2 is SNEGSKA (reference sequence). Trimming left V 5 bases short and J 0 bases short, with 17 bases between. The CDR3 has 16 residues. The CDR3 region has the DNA TGCAGTGCTGGAACTTCGACAGCAAGCTCCTACAATGAGCAGTTCTTC. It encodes CSAGTSTASSYNEQFF.

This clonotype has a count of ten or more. DNA of the CDR3: TGTGCCAGCAGTGGACGGGACAATGAGCAGTTCTTC. It codes for CASSGRDNEQFF. The rearrangement uses TRBV6-2 or TRBV6-3 and TRBJ2-1; no firm D call. The CDR3 loop spans 12 amino acids. From germline, CDR1 is MNHEY and CDR2 SVGEGT. V shed 5 bases and J shed 5 bases, with 7 bases lying between them.

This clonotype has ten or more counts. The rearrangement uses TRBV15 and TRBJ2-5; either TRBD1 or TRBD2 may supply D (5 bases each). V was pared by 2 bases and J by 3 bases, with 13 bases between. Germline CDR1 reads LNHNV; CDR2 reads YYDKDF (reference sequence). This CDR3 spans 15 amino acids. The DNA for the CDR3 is TGTGCCACCAGCAGACCATGGGACGGCGAAGAGACCCAGTACTTC. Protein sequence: CATSRPWDGEETQYF.

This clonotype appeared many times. CDR3 sequence reads: CASSTHPDSQLRYF. The CDR3, as DNA: TGTGCCAGCAGCACCCACCCCGACAGCCAGCTGCGGTACTTC. The genes are TRBV7-9 and TRBJ2-7, with D possibly matching TRBD1 (5 bases). The length of the CDR3 is 14 residues. Trimming removed 5 bases from V and 12 bases from J, with 23 bases in between. Per germline, CDR1 SEHNR and CDR2 FQNEAQ (reference sequence).

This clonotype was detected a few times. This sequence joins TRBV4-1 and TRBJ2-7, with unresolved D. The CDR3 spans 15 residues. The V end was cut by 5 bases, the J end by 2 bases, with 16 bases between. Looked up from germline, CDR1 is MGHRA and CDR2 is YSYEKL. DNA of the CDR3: TGCGCCAGCAGCGAAAGGAGTGGCAGCACCTACGAGCAGTACTTC. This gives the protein CASSERSGSTYEQYF.

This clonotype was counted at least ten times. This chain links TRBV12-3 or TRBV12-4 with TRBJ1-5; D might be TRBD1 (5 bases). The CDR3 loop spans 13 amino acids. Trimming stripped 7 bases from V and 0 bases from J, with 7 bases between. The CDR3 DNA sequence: TGTGCCAGCATGGGACCTAGCAATCAGCCCCAGCATTTT. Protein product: CASMGPSNQPQHF.

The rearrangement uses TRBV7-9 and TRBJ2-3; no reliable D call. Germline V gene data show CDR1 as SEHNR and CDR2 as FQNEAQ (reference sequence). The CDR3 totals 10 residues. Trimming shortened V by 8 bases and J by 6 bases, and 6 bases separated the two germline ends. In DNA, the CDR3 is TGTGCCAGCCGAGACGATACGCAGTATTTT. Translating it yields CASRDDTQYF.

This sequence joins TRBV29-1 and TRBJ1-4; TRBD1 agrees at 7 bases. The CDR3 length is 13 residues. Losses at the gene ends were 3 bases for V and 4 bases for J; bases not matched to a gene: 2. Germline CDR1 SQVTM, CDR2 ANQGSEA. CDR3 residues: CSVDTGVNEKLFF. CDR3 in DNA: TGCAGCGTTGATACAGGGGTTAATGAAAAACTGTTTTTT. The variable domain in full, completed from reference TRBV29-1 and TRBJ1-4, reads SAVISQKPSRDICQRGTSLTIQCQVDSQVTMMFWYRQQPGQSLTLIATANQGSEATYESGFVIDKFPISRPNLTFSTLTVSNMSPEDSSIYLCSVDTGVNEKLFFGSGTQLSVL.

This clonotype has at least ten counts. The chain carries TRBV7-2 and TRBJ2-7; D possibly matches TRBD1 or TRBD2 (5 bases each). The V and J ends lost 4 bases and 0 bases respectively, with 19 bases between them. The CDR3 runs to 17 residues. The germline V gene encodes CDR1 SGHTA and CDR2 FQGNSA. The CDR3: CASSYSKRDRSSYEQYF. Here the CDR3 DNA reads TGTGCCAGCAGCTATTCAAAACGGGACCGAAGCTCCTACGAGCAGTACTTC.

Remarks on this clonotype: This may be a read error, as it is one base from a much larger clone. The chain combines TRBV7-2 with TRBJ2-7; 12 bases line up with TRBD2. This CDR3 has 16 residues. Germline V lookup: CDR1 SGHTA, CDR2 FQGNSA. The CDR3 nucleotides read TGTGTCAGCAGCTCGACTAGCGGGAGATCCATTTACGAGCAGTACTTC. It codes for CVSSSTSGRSIYEQYF.

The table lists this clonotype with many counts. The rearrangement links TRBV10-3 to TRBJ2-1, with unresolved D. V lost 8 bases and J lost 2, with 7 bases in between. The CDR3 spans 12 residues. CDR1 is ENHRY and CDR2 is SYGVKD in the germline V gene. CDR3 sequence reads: CAIAVTYNEQFF. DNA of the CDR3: TGTGCCATCGCCGTAACCTACAATGAGCAGTTCTTC.

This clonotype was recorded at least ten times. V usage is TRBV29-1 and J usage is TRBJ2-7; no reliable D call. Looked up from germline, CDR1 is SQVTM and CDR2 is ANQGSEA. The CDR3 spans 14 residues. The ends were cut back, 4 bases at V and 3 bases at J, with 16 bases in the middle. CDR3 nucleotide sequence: TGCAGCGTTGCGTTCCGGCAGACCGGCTACGAGCAGTACTTC. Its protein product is CSVAFRQTGYEQYF.

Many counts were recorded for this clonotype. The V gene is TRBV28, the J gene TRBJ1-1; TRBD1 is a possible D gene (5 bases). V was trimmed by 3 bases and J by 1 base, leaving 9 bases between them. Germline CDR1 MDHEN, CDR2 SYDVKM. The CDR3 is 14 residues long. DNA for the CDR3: TGTGCCAGCAGTTTGCCACAGGCGAACACTGAAGCTTTCTTT. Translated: CASSLPQANTEAFF.

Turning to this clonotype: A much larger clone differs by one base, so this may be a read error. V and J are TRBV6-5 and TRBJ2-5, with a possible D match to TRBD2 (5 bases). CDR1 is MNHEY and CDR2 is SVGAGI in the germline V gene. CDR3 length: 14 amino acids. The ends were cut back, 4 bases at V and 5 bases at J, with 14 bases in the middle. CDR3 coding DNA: TGTGCCAGCAGTTGCGGACTGTCCGGGGAGACCCAGTACTTC. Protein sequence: CASSCGLSGETQYF.

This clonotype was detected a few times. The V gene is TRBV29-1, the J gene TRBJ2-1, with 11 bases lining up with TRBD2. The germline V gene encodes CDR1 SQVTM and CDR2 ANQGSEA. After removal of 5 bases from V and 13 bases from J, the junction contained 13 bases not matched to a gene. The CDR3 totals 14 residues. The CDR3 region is CSVPDSGRAAAQFF. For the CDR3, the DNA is TGCAGCGTTCCCGATAGCGGGAGGGCCGCGGCTCAGTTCTTC.